This T cell receptor (beta chain) was recovered during a study of blood T cell repertoires in COVID-19. The germline V and J ends were trimmed by 4 bases and 5 bases, with 14 bases remaining between them. The germline CDR1 and CDR2 sequences are SGHDN and FVKESK. This CDR3 has 15 residues. As originally analysed: Estimated nucleated cell counts came from reference gene primer amplification. Libraries were prepared by immunoSEQ multiplex PCR; TCRdb keeps only in-frame clonotypes and omits some of them. Clone size and the V and J calls come from that table; the DNA yielded D and trimming. This table has 200,000 to 250,000 clones, 82% appearing once.

The chain uses TRBV14 and TRBJ1-4, with D uncertain. This sequence was found in a woman aged 60-70 years who had recovered from COVID-19. The sequenced sample consisted of PBMCs or T cells enriched from blood (not recorded which). CDR3 DNA: TGTGCCAGCAGCCCCTCTGCGGGCCGAAATGAAAAACTGTTTTTT. This sequence encodes CASSPSAGRNEKLFF. The full variable domain, in which reference TRBV14 and TRBJ1-4 provide the parts outside the CDR3, is EAGVTQFPSHSVIEKGQTVTLRCDPISGHDNLYWYRRVMGKEIKFLLHFVKESKQDESGMPNNRFLAERTGGTYSTLKVQPAELEDSGVYFCASSPSAGRNEKLFFGSGTQLSVL.